This T cell receptor beta chain was documented in a study of Graves' ophthalmopathy and Graves' hyperthyroidism. CDR3 size: 14 residues. The V segment lost 3 bases and the J segment 5 bases; nucleotides outside the gene matches: 2. The germline V gene has CDR1 SGDLS and CDR2 YYNGEE. Included hyperthyroidism patients were aged 18 to 65 and newly diagnosed (under 2 months' duration). Study conclusions and caveats: Most thyroid clonotypes expanded beyond 0.001 frequency were also found in blood. Ophthalmopathy progression was predicted with about 67% sensitivity and approximately 72% specificity. Researchers report that a 13-signature model separated ophthalmopathy from stable hyperthyroidism, posting about 91% sensitivity and 81.08% specificity.

This clonotype was picked up many times. What it binds is not known. CDR3 regions of TCR beta were amplified from RNA transcripts. HTBI-primed RT-PCR formed the first round, and a multiplex PCR formed the second. MiXCR, applied by TCRdb to the multiplex PCR reads, yields one record per CDR3 protein. The sample records around 1,000,000 distinct CDR3 sequences, less than 45% being singletons. This receptor was obtained from an adult man with Graves' hyperthyroidism. The specimen was peripheral blood or thyroid tissue (not recorded which). The rearrangement joins TRBV9 to TRBJ1-6; 7 positions agree with TRBD1. This chain's CDR3 is CASSAGQNNSPLHF. CDR3 coding DNA: TGTGCCAGCAGCGCGGGACAGAATAATTCACCCCTCCACTTT.